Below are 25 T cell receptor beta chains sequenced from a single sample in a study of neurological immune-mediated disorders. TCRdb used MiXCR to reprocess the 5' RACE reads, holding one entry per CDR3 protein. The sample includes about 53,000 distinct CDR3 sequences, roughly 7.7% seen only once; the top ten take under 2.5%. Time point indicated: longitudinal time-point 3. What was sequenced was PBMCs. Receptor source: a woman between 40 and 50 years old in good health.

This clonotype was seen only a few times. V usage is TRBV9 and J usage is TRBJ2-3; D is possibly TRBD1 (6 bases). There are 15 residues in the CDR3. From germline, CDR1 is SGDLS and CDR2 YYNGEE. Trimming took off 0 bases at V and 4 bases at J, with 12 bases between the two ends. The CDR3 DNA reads TGTGCCAGCAGCGTAGAGCCCAACAGGGCAGATACGCAGTATTTT. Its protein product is CASSVEPNRADTQYF.

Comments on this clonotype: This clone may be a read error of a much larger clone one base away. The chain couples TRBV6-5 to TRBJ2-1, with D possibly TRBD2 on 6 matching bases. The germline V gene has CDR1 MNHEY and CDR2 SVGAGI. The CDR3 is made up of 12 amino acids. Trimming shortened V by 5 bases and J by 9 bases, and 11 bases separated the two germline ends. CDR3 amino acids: CASSIAACEQFF. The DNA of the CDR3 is TGTGCCAGCAGTATAGCGGCCTGTGAGCAGTTCTTC.

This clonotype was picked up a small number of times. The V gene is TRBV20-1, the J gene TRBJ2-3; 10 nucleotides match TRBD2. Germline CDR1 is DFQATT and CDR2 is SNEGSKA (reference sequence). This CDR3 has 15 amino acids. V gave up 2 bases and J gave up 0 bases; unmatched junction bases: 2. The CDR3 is CSARQTSGSTDTQYF. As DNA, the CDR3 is TGCAGTGCTAGACAGACTAGCGGGAGCACAGATACGCAGTATTTT.

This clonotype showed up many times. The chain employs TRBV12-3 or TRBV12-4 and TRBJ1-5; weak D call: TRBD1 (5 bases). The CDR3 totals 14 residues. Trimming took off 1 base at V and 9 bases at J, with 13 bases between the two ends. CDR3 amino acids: CASSLGAGWRPQHF. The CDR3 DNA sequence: TGTGCCAGCAGTTTAGGGGCAGGGTGGCGGCCCCAGCATTTT.

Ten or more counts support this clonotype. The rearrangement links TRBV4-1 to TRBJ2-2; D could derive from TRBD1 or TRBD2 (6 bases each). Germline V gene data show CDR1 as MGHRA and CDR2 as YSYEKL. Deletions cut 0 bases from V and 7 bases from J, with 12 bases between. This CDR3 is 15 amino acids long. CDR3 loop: CASSQDPGGRGELFF. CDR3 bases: TGCGCCAGCAGCCAAGATCCCGGGGGCCGCGGGGAGCTGTTTTTT.

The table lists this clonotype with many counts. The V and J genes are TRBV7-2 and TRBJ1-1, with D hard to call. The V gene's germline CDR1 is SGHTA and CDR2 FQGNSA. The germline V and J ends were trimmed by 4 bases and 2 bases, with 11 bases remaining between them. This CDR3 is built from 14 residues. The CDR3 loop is CASSSAPGNTEAFF. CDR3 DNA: TGTGCCAGCAGCTCCGCCCCAGGCAACACTGAAGCTTTCTTT.

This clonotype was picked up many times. Written as DNA, the CDR3 is TGTGCCAGCAGCTTCGGACAGGGAGGTAATGAAAAACTGTTTTTT. It encodes CASSFGQGGNEKLFF. J is TRBJ1-4 and V is TRBV5-5; 8 bases are shared with TRBD1. V dropped 2 bases and J dropped 4; count of bases not matched to a gene: 4. CDR3 length: 15 amino acids. Germline assignment: CDR1 SGHKS and CDR2 YYEKEE (reference sequence).

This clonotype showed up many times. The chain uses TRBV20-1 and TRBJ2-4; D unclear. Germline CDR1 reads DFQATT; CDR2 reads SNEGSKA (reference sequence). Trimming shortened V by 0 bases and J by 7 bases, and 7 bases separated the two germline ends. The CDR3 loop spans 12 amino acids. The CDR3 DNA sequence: TGCAGTGCTAGAGATATGGGGAACATTCAGTACTTC. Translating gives CSARDMGNIQYF.

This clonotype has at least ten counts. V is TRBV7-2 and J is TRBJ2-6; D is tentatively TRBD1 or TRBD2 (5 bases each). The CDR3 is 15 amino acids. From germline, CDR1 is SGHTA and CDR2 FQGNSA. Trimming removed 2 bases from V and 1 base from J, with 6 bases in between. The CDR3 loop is CASSLWGSGANVLTF. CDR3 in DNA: TGTGCCAGCAGCTTATGGGGGTCTGGGGCCAACGTCCTGACTTTC.

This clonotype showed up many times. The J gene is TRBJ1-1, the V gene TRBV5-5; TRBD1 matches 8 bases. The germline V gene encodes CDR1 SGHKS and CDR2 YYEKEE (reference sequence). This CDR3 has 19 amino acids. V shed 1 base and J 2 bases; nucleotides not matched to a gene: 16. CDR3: CASSLRKWQGAASNTEAFF. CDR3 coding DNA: TGTGCCAGCAGCTTGCGAAAATGGCAGGGGGCGGCCTCTAACACTGAAGCTTTCTTT.

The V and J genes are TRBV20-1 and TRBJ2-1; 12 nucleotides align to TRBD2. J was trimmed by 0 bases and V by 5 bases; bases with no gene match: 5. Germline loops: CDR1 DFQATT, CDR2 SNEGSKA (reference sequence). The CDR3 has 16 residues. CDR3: CSASETSGSSYNEQFF. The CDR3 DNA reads TGCAGTGCTTCCGAGACTAGCGGGAGCTCCTACAATGAGCAGTTCTTC.

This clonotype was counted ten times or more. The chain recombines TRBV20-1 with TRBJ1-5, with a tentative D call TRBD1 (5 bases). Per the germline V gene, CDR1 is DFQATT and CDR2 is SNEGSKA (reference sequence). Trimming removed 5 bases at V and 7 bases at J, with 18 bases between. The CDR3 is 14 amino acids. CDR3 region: CSAHTGTLGQPQHF. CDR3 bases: TGCAGTGCTCACACCGGGACCCTAGGGCAGCCCCAGCATTTT.

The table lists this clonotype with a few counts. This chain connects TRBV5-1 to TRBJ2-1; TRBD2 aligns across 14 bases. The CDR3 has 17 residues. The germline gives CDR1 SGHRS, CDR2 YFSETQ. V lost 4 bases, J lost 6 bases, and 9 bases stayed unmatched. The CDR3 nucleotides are TGCGCCAGCAGCACAGGGACTAGCGGGAGTATTTCCAATGAGCAGTTCTTC. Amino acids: CASSTGTSGSISNEQFF.

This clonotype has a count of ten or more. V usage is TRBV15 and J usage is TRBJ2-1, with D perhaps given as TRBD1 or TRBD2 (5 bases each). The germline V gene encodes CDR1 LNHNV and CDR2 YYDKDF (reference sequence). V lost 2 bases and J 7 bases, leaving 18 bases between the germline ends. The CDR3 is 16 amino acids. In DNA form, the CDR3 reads TGTGCCACCAGCAGATCCGGGGATGGGGGTGGTAATGAGCAGTTCTTC. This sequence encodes CATSRSGDGGGNEQFF. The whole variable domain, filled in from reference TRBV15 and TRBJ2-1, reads DAMVIQNPRYQVTQFGKPVTLSCSQTLNHNVMYWYQQKSSQAPKLLFHYYDKDFNNEADTPDNFQSRRPNTSFCFLDIRSPGLGDTAMYLCATSRSGDGGGNEQFFGPGTRLTVL.

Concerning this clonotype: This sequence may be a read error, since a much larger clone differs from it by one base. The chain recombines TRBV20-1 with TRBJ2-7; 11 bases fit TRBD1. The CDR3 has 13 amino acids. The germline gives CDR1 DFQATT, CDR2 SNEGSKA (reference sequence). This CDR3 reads CSALGQGGYDQYF. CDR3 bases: TGCAGTGCTCTGGGACAGGGGGGCTACGACCAGTACTTC.

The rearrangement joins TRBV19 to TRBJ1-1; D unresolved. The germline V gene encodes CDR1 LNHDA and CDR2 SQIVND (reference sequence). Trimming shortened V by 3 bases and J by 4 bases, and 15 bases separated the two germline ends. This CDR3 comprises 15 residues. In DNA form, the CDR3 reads TGTGCCAGTAGTATTCTGCCTGATTGGGGCACTGAAGCTTTCTTT. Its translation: CASSILPDWGTEAFF.

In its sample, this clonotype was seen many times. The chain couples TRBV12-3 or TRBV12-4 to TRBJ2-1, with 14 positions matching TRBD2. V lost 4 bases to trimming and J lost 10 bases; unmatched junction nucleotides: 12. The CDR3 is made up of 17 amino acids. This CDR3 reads CASSSGTSGRIAEEQFF. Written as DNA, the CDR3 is TGTGCCAGCAGTTCCGGGACTAGCGGGAGAATTGCTGAGGAGCAGTTCTTC.

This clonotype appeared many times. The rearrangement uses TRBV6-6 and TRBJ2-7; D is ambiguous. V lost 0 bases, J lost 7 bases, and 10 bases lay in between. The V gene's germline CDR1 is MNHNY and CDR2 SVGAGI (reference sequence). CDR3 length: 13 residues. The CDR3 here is CASSYSDREEQYF. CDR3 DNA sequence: TGTGCCAGCAGTTACTCGGACCGTGAAGAGCAGTACTTC.

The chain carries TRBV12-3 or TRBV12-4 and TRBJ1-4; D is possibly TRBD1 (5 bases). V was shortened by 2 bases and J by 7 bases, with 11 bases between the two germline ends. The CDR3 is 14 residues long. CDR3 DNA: TGTGCCAGCAGTTTATCCAGGGACGGTGAAAAACTGTTTTTT. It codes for CASSLSRDGEKLFF.

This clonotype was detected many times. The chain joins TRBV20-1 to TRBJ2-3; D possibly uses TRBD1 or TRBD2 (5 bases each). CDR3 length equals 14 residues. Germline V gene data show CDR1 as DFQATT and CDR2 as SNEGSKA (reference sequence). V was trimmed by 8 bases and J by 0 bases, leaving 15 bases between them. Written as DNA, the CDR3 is TGCAGTACTCCCGGGTGGGGGAGCACAGATACGCAGTATTTT. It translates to CSTPGWGSTDTQYF.

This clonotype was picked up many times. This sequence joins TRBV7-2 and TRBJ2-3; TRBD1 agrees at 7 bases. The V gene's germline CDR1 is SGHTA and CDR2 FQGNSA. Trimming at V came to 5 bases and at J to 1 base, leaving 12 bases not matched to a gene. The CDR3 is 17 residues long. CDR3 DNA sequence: TGTGCCAGCAGCCCCCAGCTCCGGACAGGTGGCACAGATACGCAGTATTTT. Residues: CASSPQLRTGGTDTQYF.

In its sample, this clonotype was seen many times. CDR3 amino acids: CASSDNGRTQPQHF. DNA of the CDR3: TGTGCCAGCAGCGACAACGGACGGACTCAGCCCCAGCATTTT. The J gene is TRBJ1-5, the V gene TRBV9; no clear D. Germline V gene sequence: CDR1 SGDLS, CDR2 YYNGEE. The V gene lost 3 bases and the J gene lost 6 bases, with 13 bases spanning the gap. This CDR3 is 14 amino acids long.

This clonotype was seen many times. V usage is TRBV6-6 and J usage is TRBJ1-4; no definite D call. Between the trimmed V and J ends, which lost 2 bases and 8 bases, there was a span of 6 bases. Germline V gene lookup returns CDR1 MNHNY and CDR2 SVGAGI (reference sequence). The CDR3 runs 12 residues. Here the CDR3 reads CASSYVGEKLFF. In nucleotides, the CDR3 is TGTGCCAGCAGTTACGTCGGGGAAAAACTGTTTTTT.

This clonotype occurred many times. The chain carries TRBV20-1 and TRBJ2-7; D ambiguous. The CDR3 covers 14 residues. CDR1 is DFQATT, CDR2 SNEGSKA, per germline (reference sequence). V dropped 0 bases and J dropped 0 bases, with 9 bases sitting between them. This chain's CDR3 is CSARDARSSYEQYF. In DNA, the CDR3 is TGCAGTGCTAGAGATGCTAGGAGCTCCTACGAGCAGTACTTC.

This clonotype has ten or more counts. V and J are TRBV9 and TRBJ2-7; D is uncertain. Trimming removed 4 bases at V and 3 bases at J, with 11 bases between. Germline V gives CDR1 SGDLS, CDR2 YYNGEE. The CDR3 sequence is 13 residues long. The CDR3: CASSQDGDYEQYF. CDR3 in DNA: TGTGCCAGCAGCCAGGATGGGGACTACGAGCAGTACTTC.